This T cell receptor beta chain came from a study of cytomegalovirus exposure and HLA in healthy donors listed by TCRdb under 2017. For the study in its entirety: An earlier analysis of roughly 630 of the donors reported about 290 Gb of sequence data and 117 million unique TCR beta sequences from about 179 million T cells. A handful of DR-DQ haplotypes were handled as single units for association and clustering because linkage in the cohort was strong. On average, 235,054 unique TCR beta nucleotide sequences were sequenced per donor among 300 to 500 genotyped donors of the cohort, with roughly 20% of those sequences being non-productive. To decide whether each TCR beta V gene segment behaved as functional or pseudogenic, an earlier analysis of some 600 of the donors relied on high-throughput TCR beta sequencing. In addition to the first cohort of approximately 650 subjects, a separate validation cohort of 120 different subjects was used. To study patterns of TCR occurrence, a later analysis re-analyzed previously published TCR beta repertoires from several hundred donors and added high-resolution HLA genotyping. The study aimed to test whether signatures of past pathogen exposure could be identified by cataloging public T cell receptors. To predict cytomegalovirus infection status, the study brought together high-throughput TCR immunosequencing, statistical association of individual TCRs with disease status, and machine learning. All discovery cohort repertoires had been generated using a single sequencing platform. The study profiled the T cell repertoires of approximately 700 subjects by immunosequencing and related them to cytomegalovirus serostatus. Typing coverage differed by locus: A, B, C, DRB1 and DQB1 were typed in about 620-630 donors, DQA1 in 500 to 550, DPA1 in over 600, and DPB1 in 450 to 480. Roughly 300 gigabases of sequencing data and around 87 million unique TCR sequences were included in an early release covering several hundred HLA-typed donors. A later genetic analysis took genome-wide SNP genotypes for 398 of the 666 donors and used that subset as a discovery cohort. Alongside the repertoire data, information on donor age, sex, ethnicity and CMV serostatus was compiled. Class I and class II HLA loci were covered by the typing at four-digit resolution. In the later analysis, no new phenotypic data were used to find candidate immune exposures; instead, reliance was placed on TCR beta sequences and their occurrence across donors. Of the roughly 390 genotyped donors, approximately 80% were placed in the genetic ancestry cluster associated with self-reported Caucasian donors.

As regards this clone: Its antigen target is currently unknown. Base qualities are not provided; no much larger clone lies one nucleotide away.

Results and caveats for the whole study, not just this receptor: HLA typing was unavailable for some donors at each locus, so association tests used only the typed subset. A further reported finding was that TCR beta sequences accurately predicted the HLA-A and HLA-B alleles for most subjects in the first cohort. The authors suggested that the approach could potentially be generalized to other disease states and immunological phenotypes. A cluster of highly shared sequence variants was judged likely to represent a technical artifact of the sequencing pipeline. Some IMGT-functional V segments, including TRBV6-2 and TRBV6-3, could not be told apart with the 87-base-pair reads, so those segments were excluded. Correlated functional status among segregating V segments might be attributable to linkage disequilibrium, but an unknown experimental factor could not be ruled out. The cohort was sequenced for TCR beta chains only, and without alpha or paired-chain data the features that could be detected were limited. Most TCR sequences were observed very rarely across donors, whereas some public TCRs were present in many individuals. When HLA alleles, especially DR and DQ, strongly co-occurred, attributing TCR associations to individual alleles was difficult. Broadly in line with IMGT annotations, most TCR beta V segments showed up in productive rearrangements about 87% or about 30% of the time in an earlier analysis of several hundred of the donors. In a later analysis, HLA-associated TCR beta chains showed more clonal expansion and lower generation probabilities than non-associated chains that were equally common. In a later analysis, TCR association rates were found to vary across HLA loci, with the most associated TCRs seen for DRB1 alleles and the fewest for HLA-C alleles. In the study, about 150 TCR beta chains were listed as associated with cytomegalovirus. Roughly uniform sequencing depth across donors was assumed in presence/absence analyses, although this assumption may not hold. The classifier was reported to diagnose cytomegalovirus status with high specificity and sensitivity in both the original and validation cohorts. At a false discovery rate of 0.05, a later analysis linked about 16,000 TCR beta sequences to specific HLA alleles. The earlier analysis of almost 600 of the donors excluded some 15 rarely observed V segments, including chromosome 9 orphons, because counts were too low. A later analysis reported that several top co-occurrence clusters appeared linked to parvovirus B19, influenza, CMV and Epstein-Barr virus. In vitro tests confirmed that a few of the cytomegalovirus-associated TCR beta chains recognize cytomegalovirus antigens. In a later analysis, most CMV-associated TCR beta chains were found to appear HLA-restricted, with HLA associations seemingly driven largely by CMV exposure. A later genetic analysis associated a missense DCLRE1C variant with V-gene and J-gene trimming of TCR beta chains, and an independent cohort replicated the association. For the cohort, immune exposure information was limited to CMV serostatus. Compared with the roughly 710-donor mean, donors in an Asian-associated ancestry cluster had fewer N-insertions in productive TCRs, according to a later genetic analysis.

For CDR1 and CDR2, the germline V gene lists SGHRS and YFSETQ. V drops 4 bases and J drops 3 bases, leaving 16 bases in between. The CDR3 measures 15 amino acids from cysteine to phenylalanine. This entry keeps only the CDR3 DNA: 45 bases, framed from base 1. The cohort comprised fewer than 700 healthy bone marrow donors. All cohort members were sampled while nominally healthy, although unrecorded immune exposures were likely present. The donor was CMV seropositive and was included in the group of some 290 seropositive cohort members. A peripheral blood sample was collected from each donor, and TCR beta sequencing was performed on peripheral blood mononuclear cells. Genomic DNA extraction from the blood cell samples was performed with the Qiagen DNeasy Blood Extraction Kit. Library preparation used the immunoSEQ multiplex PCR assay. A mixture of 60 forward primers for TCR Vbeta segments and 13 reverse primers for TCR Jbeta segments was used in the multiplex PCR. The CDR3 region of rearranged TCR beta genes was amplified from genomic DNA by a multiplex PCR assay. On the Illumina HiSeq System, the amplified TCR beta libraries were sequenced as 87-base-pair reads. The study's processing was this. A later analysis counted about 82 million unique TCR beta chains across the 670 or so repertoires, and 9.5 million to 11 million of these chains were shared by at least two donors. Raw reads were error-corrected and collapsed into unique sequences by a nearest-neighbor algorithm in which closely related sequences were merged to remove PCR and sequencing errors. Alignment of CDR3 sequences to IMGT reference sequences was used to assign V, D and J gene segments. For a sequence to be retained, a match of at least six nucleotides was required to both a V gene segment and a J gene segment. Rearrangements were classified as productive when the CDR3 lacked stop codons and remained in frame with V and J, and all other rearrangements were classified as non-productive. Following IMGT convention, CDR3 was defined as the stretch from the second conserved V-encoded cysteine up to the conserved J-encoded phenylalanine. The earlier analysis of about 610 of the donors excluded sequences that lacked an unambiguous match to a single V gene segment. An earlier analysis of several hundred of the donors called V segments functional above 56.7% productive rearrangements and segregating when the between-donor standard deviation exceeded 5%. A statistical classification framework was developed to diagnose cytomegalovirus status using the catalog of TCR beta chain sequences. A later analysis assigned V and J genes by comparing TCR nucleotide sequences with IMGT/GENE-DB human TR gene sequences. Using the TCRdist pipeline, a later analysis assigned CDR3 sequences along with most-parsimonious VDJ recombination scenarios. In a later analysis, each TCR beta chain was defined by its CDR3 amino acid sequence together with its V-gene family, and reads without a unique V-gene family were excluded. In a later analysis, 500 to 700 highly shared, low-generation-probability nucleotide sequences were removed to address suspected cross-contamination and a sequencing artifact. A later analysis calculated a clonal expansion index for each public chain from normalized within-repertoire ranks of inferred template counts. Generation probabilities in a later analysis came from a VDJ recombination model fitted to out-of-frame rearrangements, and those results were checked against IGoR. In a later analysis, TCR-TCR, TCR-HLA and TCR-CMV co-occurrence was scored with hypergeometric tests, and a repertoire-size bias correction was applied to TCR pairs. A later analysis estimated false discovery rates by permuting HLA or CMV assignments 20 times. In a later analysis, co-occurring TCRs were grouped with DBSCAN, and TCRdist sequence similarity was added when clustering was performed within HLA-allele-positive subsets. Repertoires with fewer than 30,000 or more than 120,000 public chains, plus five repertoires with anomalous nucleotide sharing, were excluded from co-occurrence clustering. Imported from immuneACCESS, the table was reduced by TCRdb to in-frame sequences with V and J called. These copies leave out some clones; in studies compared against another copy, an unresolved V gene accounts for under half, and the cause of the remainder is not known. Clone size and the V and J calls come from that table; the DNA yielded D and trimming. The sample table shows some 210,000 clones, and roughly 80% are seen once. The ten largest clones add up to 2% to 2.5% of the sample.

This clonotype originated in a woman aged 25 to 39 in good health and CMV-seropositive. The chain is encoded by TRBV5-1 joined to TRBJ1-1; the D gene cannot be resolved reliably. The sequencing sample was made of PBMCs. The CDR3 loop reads CASSLREFKDTEAFF. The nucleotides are TGCGCCAGCAGCCTAAGGGAGTTCAAGGACACTGAAGCTTTCTTT.